This T cell receptor (beta chain) was observed in a study of vaccination and CD4 T cells after COVID-19. Study-wide background: For each participant, vaccination comprised two doses of either the BNT162b2 or the mRNA-1273 vaccine.

Treatment meaning: approximately nine-day PBMC culture with coronavirus spike peptide pools or control peptides (ViraFEST assay). Positive PCR tests came between March and December 2020, ahead of the US Alpha, Beta and Delta variants. The CDR3 is 15 residues long. V was clipped by 11 bases and J by 2 bases, with 21 bases between them. Germline values: CDR1 LNHDA, CDR2 SQIVND (reference sequence). Oncomine TCR Beta short-read sequencing was applied to DNA from cultured CD4+ T cells. The source of extracted genomic DNA was cultured CD4+ T cells. A single record per CDR3 protein comes from TCRdb applying MiXCR to the PCR reads. The sample comprises 13,000 or so distinct CDR3 sequences, approximately 40% of which are singletons, and 9.4% rests with the top ten. Details on this clonotype: Its antigen is currently unknown.

The clonotype comes from a human donor who had recovered from COVID-19. Sequenced input: CD4+ T cells from blood, cultured in vitro. The chain links TRBV19 to TRBJ1-2; TRBD1 is a possible D gene (6 bases). CDR3 in amino acids: CAVRRQGRQNYGYTF. The CDR3 DNA follows: TGTGCCGTAAGGAGGCAGGGGAGGCAGAACTATGGCTACACCTTC.